Listed here are 21 T cell receptor beta chains from one sample, sequenced in a study of cytomegalovirus exposure and HLA in healthy donors. The PCR ran on 60 Vbeta and 13 Jbeta primers. Some clones are missing from TCRdb's copy, which holds only in-frame ones; the method was immunoSEQ multiplex PCR. The table shows roughly 180,000 clones, with approximately 9.5% occurring only once. The sequenced sample consisted of PBMCs. The receptors were gathered from a woman aged 25-40 years in good health and CMV-seropositive.

This clone has more than one count but fewer than ten. This chain connects TRBV5-5 to TRBJ2-7; D remains ambiguous. The ends were cut back, 3 bases at V and 3 bases at J, with 4 bases in the middle. The germline CDR1 and CDR2 sequences are SGHKS and YYEKEE (reference sequence). The CDR3 consists of 11 residues. The CDR3 is CASSWSYEQYF. The CDR3, as DNA: TGTGCCAGCAGCTGGAGCTACGAGCAGTACTTC.

The sample holds a few counts of this clone. The chain joins TRBV25-1 to TRBJ2-3, with TRBD1 matching 7 bases. Germline V gene sequence: CDR1 MGHDK, CDR2 SYGVNS. The CDR3 extends over 14 amino acids. Trimming at V came to 8 bases and at J to 1 base, leaving 6 bases not matched to a gene. The CDR3 reads CASSRDRGTDTQYF. DNA of the CDR3: TGTGCCAGCTCTAGGGACAGAGGCACAGATACGCAGTATTTT.

As DNA, the CDR3 is TGTGCCAGCAGTGAATCAGTAGTGAGGGCGTCCACAGATACGCAGTATTTT. Protein: CASSESVVRASTDTQYF. The J gene is TRBJ2-3, the V gene TRBV6-1; TRBD2 is a possible D gene (5 bases). The germline V gene has CDR1 MNHNS and CDR2 SASEGT. The V end lost 2 bases, the J end lost 2 bases, and 17 bases lay between the germline ends. The CDR3 consists of 17 residues.

Only a few counts were recorded for this clone. V usage is TRBV5-1 and J usage is TRBJ2-1; 12 nucleotides agree with TRBD1. The V and J ends lost 1 base and 2 bases, in that order; junction bases with no gene match: 7. The CDR3 runs 18 residues. Germline CDR1 SGHRS, CDR2 YFSETQ. In DNA, the CDR3 is TGCGCCAGCAGCTTGAGGGACAGGGGGCGCATACCCTACAATGAGCAGTTCTTC. It encodes CASSLRDRGRIPYNEQFF.

This clone has only a few counts. The chain is built from TRBV4-1 and TRBJ2-2, with 7 positions matching TRBD2. CDR3 length equals 15 residues. With V trimmed by 3 bases and J by 4 bases, 5 bases remained unmatched. The germline gives CDR1 MGHRA, CDR2 YSYEKL. The CDR3 DNA sequence: TGCGCCAGCAGCCACTACCTAGCGGTCACCGGGGAGCTGTTTTTT. This gives the protein CASSHYLAVTGELFF.

This sequence joins TRBV5-1 and TRBJ2-7; 10 nucleotides line up with TRBD1. The CDR3 consists of 14 residues. From germline, CDR1 is SGHRS and CDR2 YFSETQ. Trimming removed 4 bases from V and 1 base from J; junction bases left unmatched: 2. The CDR3 sequence is CASSRQGASYEQYF. In DNA form, the CDR3 reads TGCGCCAGCAGCCGACAGGGGGCTTCCTACGAGCAGTACTTC.

This chain connects TRBV5-1 to TRBJ1-4; D unclear. Germline CDR1 and CDR2: SGHRS and YFSETQ. The V end lost 3 bases, the J end lost 4 bases, and 13 bases lay between the germline ends. The CDR3 is 15 amino acids. This CDR3 is CASSSGDAGNEKLFF. CDR3 nucleotide sequence: TGCGCCAGCAGCTCTGGAGATGCGGGTAATGAAAAACTGTTTTTT. Combining the CDR3 with reference TRBV5-1 and TRBJ1-4 gives the whole variable domain KAGVTQTPRYLIKTRGQQVTLSCSPISGHRSVSWYQQTPGQGLQFLFEYFSETQRNKGNFPGRFSGRQFSNSRSEMNVSTLELGDSALYLCASSSGDAGNEKLFFGSGTQLSVL.

With respect to this clone: The sample holds other DNA sequences that translate to the same CDR3. The chain employs TRBV9 and TRBJ1-2, with no clear D. The CDR3 has 13 amino acids. V was cut by 0 bases and J by 2 bases, with 5 bases left in between. CDR1 is SGDLS and CDR2 is YYNGEE in the germline V gene. CDR3 coding DNA: TGTGCCAGCAGCGTAGATAGAAACTATGGCTACACCTTC. Its protein is CASSVDRNYGYTF.

This chain connects TRBV11-2 to TRBJ2-7; D is ambiguous. V gave up 1 base and J gave up 7 bases, with 8 bases separating them. Germline V gene data show CDR1 as SGHAT and CDR2 as FQNNGV. The CDR3 covers 12 residues. CDR3 nucleotide sequence: TGTGCCAGCAGCTTAGGGGCCGCAGAGCAGTACTTC. It codes for CASSLGAAEQYF.

This rearrangement joins TRBV2 to TRBJ1-2; possibly TRBD1 for D (5 bases). CDR3 size: 13 residues. Germline V gene lookup returns CDR1 SNHLY and CDR2 FYNNEI. Trimming left V 3 bases short and J 5 bases short, with 10 bases between. CDR3 nucleotide sequence: TGTGCCAGCAGTGAGGCGGGACCTTATGGCTACACCTTC. This gives the protein CASSEAGPYGYTF.

The V call is TRBV27, the J call TRBJ2-1; 8 nucleotides align to TRBD2. Germline V gene lookup returns CDR1 MNHEY and CDR2 SMNVEV (reference sequence). V was clipped by 5 bases and J by 12 bases; unmatched bases: 9. The CDR3 has 13 amino acids. DNA of the CDR3: TGTGCCAGCAGTCCCGTAGCGGGACTGGCGCAGTTCTTC. Translating gives CASSPVAGLAQFF.

The V and J genes are TRBV11-2 and TRBJ2-7, with TRBD1 matching over 8 bases. Trimming removed 5 bases from V and 5 bases from J; junction bases left unmatched: 8. CDR1 SGHAT and CDR2 FQNNGV come from the germline V gene. The length of the CDR3 is 14 residues. The DNA of the CDR3 is TGTGCCAGCAGCCTCAGGGGGCTGAACCACGAGCAGTACTTC. Translated, it gives CASSLRGLNHEQYF.

The chain couples TRBV4-2 to TRBJ2-1; TRBD2 aligns across 12 bases. This CDR3 has 18 residues. The junction had 7 bases not matched to a gene; V was cut back by 0 bases and J by 4 bases. Germline V gene sequence: CDR1 LGHNA, CDR2 YNFKEQ. CDR3 region: CASSQDWTSGTNYNEQFF. The CDR3 DNA reads TGTGCCAGCAGCCAAGATTGGACTAGCGGGACTAATTACAATGAGCAGTTCTTC.

This clone occurred a few times. V usage is TRBV5-1 and J usage is TRBJ2-4; D may be TRBD1 (7 bases). Germline CDR1 and CDR2: SGHRS and YFSETQ. The V end lost 0 bases, the J end lost 8 bases, and 18 bases lay between the germline ends. This CDR3 is 16 amino acids long. The chain's CDR3 is CASSLAEGRGDYIQYF. For the CDR3, the DNA is TGCGCCAGCAGCTTGGCCGAGGGCAGGGGGGATTACATTCAGTACTTC. Full variable domain (remainder filled in from reference TRBV5-1 and TRBJ2-4): KAGVTQTPRYLIKTRGQQVTLSCSPISGHRSVSWYQQTPGQGLQFLFEYFSETQRNKGNFPGRFSGRQFSNSRSEMNVSTLELGDSALYLCASSLAEGRGDYIQYFGAGTRLSVL.

This clone showed up just a few times. The V gene is TRBV4-1, the J gene TRBJ2-1; D is possibly TRBD2 (5 bases). The CDR3 runs 13 residues. Germline lookup yields CDR1 MGHRA and CDR2 YSYEKL. The V gene lost 0 bases and the J gene lost 5 bases, with 5 bases spanning the gap. In DNA form, the CDR3 reads TGCGCCAGCAGCCAAGAGCGGGACAATGAGCAGTTCTTC. Its protein is CASSQERDNEQFF.

This clone was found a few times. The rearrangement joins TRBV2 to TRBJ2-7; 11 bases align to TRBD1. The junction had 3 bases not matched to a gene; V was cut back by 7 bases and J by 1 base. CDR3 length equals 14 residues. CDR1 is SNHLY and CDR2 is FYNNEI in the germline V gene. Here the CDR3 DNA reads TGTGCCAGCACCGGACAGGGGGCTTCCTACGAGCAGTACTTC. Protein product: CASTGQGASYEQYF.

This clone was found a few times. This chain connects TRBV30 to TRBJ2-3; the D gene is possibly TRBD2 (5 bases). With 0 bases removed from V and 0 bases from J, the gap between germline ends came to 10 bases. CDR1 GTSNPN and CDR2 SVGIG come from the germline V gene (reference sequence). This CDR3 contains 15 residues. CDR3 nucleotide sequence: TGTGCCTGGAGTGTACGCGGGCGGAGCACAGATACGCAGTATTTT. Translation: CAWSVRGRSTDTQYF.

This CDR3 reads CASSVPGEGRQPQHF. In DNA, the CDR3 is TGTGCCAGCAGTGTGCCAGGGGAGGGAAGGCAGCCCCAGCATTTT. V usage is TRBV2 and J usage is TRBJ1-5; D is perhaps TRBD1 (6 bases). V lost 4 bases to trimming and J lost 7 bases, with 17 bases between them. The CDR3 extends over 15 amino acids. Germline-derived CDR1 and CDR2 are SNHLY and FYNNEI.

Only a few counts were recorded for this clone. This chain connects TRBV6-1 to TRBJ2-1; TRBD1 aligns across 7 bases. Trimming took 7 bases from V and 12 from J; bases not matched to a gene: 12. The CDR3 extends over 13 amino acids. The V gene's germline CDR1 is MNHNS and CDR2 SASEGT. The CDR3: CASMGDSGSWQFF. The CDR3 DNA sequence: TGTGCCAGCATGGGGGACAGTGGCTCGTGGCAGTTCTTC.

The rearrangement joins TRBV6-6 to TRBJ1-3, with 7 bases identical to TRBD1. V was clipped by 8 bases and J by 4 bases; unmatched bases: 8. Germline V CDR1 and CDR2: MNHNY, SVGAGI (reference sequence). This CDR3 contains 14 residues. CDR3 amino acids: CASWGEDRGNTIYF. The DNA of the CDR3 is TGTGCCAGCTGGGGGGAGGACAGGGGAAACACCATATATTTT.

This clone occurred a few times. This sequence joins TRBV5-1 and TRBJ2-3, with D perhaps TRBD1 (5 bases). Germline V gene sequence: CDR1 SGHRS, CDR2 YFSETQ. CDR3 length: 15 amino acids. Trimming removed 1 base from V and 2 bases from J, with 11 bases in between. The DNA of the CDR3 is TGCGCCAGCAGCTTGCCGAGACAGAACACAGATACGCAGTATTTT. Translating gives CASSLPRQNTDTQYF.